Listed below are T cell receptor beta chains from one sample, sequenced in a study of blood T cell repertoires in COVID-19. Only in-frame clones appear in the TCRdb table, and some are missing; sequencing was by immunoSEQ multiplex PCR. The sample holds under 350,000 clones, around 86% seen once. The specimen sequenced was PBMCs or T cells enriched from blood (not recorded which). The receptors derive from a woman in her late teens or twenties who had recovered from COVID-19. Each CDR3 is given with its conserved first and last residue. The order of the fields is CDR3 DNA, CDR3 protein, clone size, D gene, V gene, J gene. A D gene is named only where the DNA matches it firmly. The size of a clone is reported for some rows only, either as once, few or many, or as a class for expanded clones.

TGTGCCAGCAGTTCTCCGGGACTACCAAGGAGGGGAAATGAGCAGTTCTTC	CASSSPGLPRRGNEQFF	once	TRBD2	TRBV28	TRBJ2-1
TGTGCCAGCAGTCCGCGGACAGTGCGGTCTGTTGGTAATGAGCAGTTCTTC	CASSPRTVRSVGNEQFF	-	-	TRBV27	TRBJ2-1
TGTGCCAGCAGCCAAGTACCAGGGAGGTTAGGCTATGGCTACACCTTC	CASSQVPGRLGYGYTF	-	-	TRBV4-2	TRBJ1-2
TGTGCCAGCAGTTTAGGTCGGGTTAATGAAAAACTGTTTTTT	CASSLGRVNEKLFF	-	-	TRBV27	TRBJ1-4
TGTGCCAGCAGGACACAGGGTAACGAGCAGTTCTTC	CASRTQGNEQFF	-	-	TRBV27	TRBJ2-1
TGCGCCAGCAGACCTGGGACAGGGGGCGAAAAACTGTTTTTT	CASRPGTGGEKLFF	-	TRBD1	TRBV10-2	TRBJ1-4
TGTGCCAGCCGACTAGCGGGGGGGTACAATGAGCAGTTCTTC	CASRLAGGYNEQFF	-	TRBD2	TRBV2	TRBJ2-1
TGTGCCAGCAGCCTTCCTTTGGGACAGGTTGAAAAACTGTTTTTT	CASSLPLGQVEKLFF	-	TRBD1	TRBV3-1/TRBV3-2	TRBJ1-4
TGTGCCAGCAGCTTAGCCTTTAGGACTAGCGGGAGCCGCTCCTACAATGAGCAGTTCTTC	CASSLAFRTSGSRSYNEQFF	-	TRBD2	TRBV7-2	TRBJ2-1
TGTGCCATCCTTACTCAGGGTGATACGCAGTATTTT	CAILTQGDTQYF	-	-	TRBV10-3	TRBJ2-3
TGTGCCAGCAGTTACTCAGGTAGCGGGTACCAAGAGACCCAGTACTTC	CASSYSGSGYQETQYF	-	TRBD2	TRBV6-6	TRBJ2-5
TGTGCCATCCGGACAGGGACCTCCTACAATGAGCAGTTCTTC	CAIRTGTSYNEQFF	-	TRBD1	TRBV7-9	TRBJ2-1
TGTGCCAGCAGCTCCGGTGGGACAGGCGGTTTGATATATGGCTACACCTTC	CASSSGGTGGLIYGYTF	once	TRBD1	TRBV7-2	TRBJ1-2
TGTGCCTGGAGTGTAACGGGAGATCTAAACACTGAAGCTTTCTTT	CAWSVTGDLNTEAFF	once	-	TRBV30	TRBJ1-1